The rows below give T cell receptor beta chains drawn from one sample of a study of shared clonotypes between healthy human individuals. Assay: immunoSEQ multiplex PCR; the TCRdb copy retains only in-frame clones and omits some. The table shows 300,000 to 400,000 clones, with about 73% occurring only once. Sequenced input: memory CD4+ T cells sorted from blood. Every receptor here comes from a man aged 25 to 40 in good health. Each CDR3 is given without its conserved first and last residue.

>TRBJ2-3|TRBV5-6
ASSLFYGRTDTQY
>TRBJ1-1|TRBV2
ASSAAVTTEAF
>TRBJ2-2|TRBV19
ASSIGLGSTGELF
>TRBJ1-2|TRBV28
ASSFLGLGTGGYT
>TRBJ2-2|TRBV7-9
ASSRQGNTGELF
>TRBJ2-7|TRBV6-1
ASSKYEQY
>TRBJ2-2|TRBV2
ASSEIEYTGELF
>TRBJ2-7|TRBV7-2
ASSFFSQGAEQY
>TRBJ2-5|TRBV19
ASSNSGGRKETQY
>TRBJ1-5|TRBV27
ASSIQGKLSNQPQH
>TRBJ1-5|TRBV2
ASRQASGNQPQH
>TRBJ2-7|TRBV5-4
ASSLNGGVASYEQY
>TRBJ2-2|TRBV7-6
ASSLMAGGTTGELF
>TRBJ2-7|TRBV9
ASSVRLARDLYEQY
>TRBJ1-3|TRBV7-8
ASSLFSGNLPSGNTIY
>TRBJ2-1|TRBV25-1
ASSAGDYNEQF
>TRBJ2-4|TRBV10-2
ASSERELAKNIQY